Shown below are 20 T cell receptor beta chains from a single sample sequenced in a study of Graves' ophthalmopathy and Graves' hyperthyroidism. TCR beta CDR3 amplification used RNA transcripts. First-round RT-PCR with HTBI primers preceded a second-round multiplex PCR. Using its own MiXCR run on the multiplex PCR reads, TCRdb lists one record per CDR3 protein. Of 650,000 to 900,000 distinct CDR3 sequences in the sample, 40% were seen once. The sequenced sample consisted of peripheral blood. All receptors derive from an adult man with Graves' ophthalmopathy.

V gene TRBV19 combines with J gene TRBJ1-1, with a tentative D call TRBD1 (5 bases). Trimming cost V 6 bases and J 1 base, with 15 bases left between them. Per the germline V gene, CDR1 is LNHDA and CDR2 is SQIVND (reference sequence). The CDR3 has 15 residues. The CDR3 nucleotides are TGTGCCAGTAGACTAAGACAGCCACAGAACACTGAAGCTTTCTTT. Its protein is CASRLRQPQNTEAFF. Complete variable domain (other parts from reference TRBV19 and TRBJ1-1): DGGITQSPKYLFRKEGQNVTLSCEQNLNHDAMYWYRQDPGQGLRLIYYSQIVNDFQKGDIAEGYSVSREKKESFPLTVTSAQKNPTAFYLCASRLRQPQNTEAFFGQGTRLTVV.

In this sample, this clonotype turned up many times. The V gene is TRBV29-1, the J gene TRBJ2-2; 7 nucleotides agree with TRBD2. Trimming took 4 bases from V and 4 from J; bases not matched to a gene: 9. Germline lookup yields CDR1 SQVTM and CDR2 ANQGSEA. The CDR3 sequence is 15 residues long. DNA for the CDR3: TGCAGCGTTGGATGGGCGGGAGTGGGCACCGGGGAGCTGTTTTTT. Translating gives CSVGWAGVGTGELFF.

This chain links TRBV7-9 with TRBJ1-4; D not resolved. The CDR3 has 14 residues. Trimming pared 5 bases from V and 7 bases from J, leaving 14 bases between. In germline, CDR1 is SEHNR, CDR2 FQNEAQ (reference sequence). The CDR3 DNA follows: TGTGCCAGCAGCCCCAGGACTTCTGGTGAAAAACTGTTTTTT. Translating gives CASSPRTSGEKLFF.

This chain uses TRBV20-1 with TRBJ1-1; possible D gene TRBD1, 6 bases. Per the germline V gene, CDR1 is DFQATT and CDR2 is SNEGSKA (reference sequence). CDR3 length equals 14 residues. The germline V and J ends were trimmed by 4 bases and 1 base, with 13 bases remaining between them. Here the CDR3 reads CSATRGHPNTEAFF. The DNA for the CDR3 is TGCAGTGCTACGCGGGGACACCCGAACACTGAAGCTTTCTTT.

This chain connects TRBV20-1 to TRBJ1-5; 10 positions match TRBD1. CDR3 length: 15 residues. The germline V gene encodes CDR1 DFQATT and CDR2 SNEGSKA (reference sequence). With V trimmed by 6 bases and J by 3 bases, 8 bases remained unmatched. DNA for the CDR3: TGCAGTGCCCGACCGGACAGGGGGGACAATCAGCCCCAGCATTTT. It codes for CSARPDRGDNQPQHF.

The CDR3, as DNA: TGTGCCAGCAGAGATAGCGGGAGAAGGACGAACACCGGGGAGCTGTTTTTT. Encoded protein: CASRDSGRRTNTGELFF. The V gene is TRBV6-2 or TRBV6-3, the J gene TRBJ2-2; 9 nucleotides line up with TRBD2. CDR3 size: 17 residues. Trimming at V came to 6 bases and at J to 0 bases, leaving 8 bases not matched to a gene. CDR1 MNHEY and CDR2 SVGEGT come from the germline V gene.

For this clonotype: A much larger clone differs from this one at a single base, so this may be a read error. V and J are TRBV10-3 and TRBJ1-6, with D perhaps TRBD1 (6 bases). The CDR3 sequence is 17 residues long. Germline CDR1 reads ENHRY; CDR2 reads SYGVKD. V was cut by 6 bases and J by 2 bases, with 17 bases left in between. CDR3 sequence: CAIRGGTIGPYNSPLHF. The CDR3, as DNA: TGTGCCATCAGGGGTGGGACAATTGGTCCCTATAATTCACCCCTCCACTTT.

This clonotype was recorded many times. The CDR3 sequence: CSATLGRNQETQYF. CDR3 in DNA: TGCAGTGCTACCCTCGGGCGTAACCAAGAGACCCAGTACTTC. V and J are TRBV20-1 and TRBJ2-5; D gene ambiguous. V was trimmed by 4 bases and J by 0 bases, leaving 12 bases between them. Germline V gene sequence: CDR1 DFQATT, CDR2 SNEGSKA (reference sequence). This CDR3 is built from 14 residues.

The V gene is TRBV28, the J gene TRBJ2-7, with D possibly matching TRBD1 (5 bases). This CDR3 spans 14 amino acids. Germline V gene sequence: CDR1 MDHEN, CDR2 SYDVKM. V was trimmed by 1 base and J by 2 bases, leaving 9 bases between them. CDR3 protein: CASSLSGQTYEQYF. The CDR3 nucleotides read TGTGCCAGCAGTTTATCAGGGCAAACCTACGAGCAGTACTTC.

The CDR3 spells CASSLVRGTSGSRETQYF. DNA for the CDR3: TGTGCCAGCAGCTTGGTCAGGGGGACTAGCGGGAGTAGGGAGACCCAGTACTTC. The chain employs TRBV7-6 and TRBJ2-5, with TRBD2 identical over 14 bases. Germline V lookup: CDR1 SGHVS, CDR2 FNYEAQ. The CDR3 has 18 residues. V gave up 3 bases and J gave up 5 bases; unmatched junction bases: 11.

CDR3 in DNA: TGCGCCAGCAGCCAAGAGAAGTGGACTAGCGAGCAAGAGACCCAGTACTTC. This encodes CASSQEKWTSEQETQYF. The V call is TRBV4-1, the J call TRBJ2-5; TRBD2 matches 9 bases. Germline V gene sequence: CDR1 MGHRA, CDR2 YSYEKL. The CDR3 is made up of 17 amino acids. With V trimmed by 0 bases and J by 2 bases, 7 bases remained unmatched.

The CDR3 spells CASSVTNTEAFF. In nucleotides, the CDR3 is TGTGCCAGCAGTGTAACGAACACTGAAGCTTTCTTT. The V and J genes are TRBV25-1 and TRBJ1-1, with D unresolved. V was trimmed by 4 bases and J by 1 base, leaving 4 bases between them. The CDR3 is 12 amino acids. Germline CDR1 reads MGHDK; CDR2 reads SYGVNS.

This clonotype was counted only a few times. One junction end disagrees with the germline gene, perhaps due to a read error. This CDR3 reads CASSFDRDVEFF. Written as DNA, the CDR3 is TGTGCCAGCAGTTTCGACCGGGACGTCGAGTTCTTC. The chain uses TRBV2 and TRBJ2-5; D might be TRBD1 or TRBD2, each matching 5 bases. The length of the CDR3 is 12 residues. Germline CDR1 SNHLY, CDR2 FYNNEI.

The chain uses TRBV29-1 and TRBJ2-5; D is possibly TRBD2 (5 bases). The CDR3 contains 11 residues. V was trimmed by 7 bases and J by 0 bases, leaving 6 bases between them. The V gene's germline CDR1 is SQVTM and CDR2 ANQGSEA. The CDR3 loop reads CSGRDQETQYF. The CDR3 nucleotides are TGCAGCGGGCGGGACCAAGAGACCCAGTACTTC.

This clonotype was found many times. The chain carries TRBV29-1 and TRBJ1-2; 7 bases line up with TRBD1. This CDR3 region has 14 residues. Germline CDR1 and CDR2: SQVTM and ANQGSEA. Trimming at V came to 5 bases and at J to 2 bases, leaving 8 bases not matched to a gene. In DNA, the CDR3 is TGCAGCGTTACCGGGACAGCTAAGAACTATGGCTACACCTTC. Encoded protein: CSVTGTAKNYGYTF.

The chain carries TRBV2 and TRBJ2-3, with a possible D match to TRBD1 (5 bases). The CDR3 is 14 amino acids. Germline V gene lookup returns CDR1 SNHLY and CDR2 FYNNEI. V shed 0 bases and J shed 1 base, with 5 bases lying between them. CDR3 nucleotide sequence: TGTGCCAGCAGTGAAGCGGGGCGCACAGATACGCAGTATTTT. Amino acids: CASSEAGRTDTQYF.

The chain has TRBV24-1 and TRBJ1-5; 8 bases are a match to TRBD1. V lost 11 bases, J lost 6 bases, and 11 bases stayed unmatched. The germline V gene has CDR1 KGHDR and CDR2 SFDVKD. The CDR3 has 14 residues. Here the CDR3 reads CASRGQGSGQPQHF. CDR3 coding DNA: TGTGCCAGCAGAGGACAGGGATCGGGTCAGCCCCAGCATTTT.

V gene TRBV25-1 combines with J gene TRBJ1-4; TRBD1 aligns across 8 bases. Germline V lookup: CDR1 MGHDK, CDR2 SYGVNS. The CDR3 is 15 amino acids. V dropped 5 bases and J dropped 7; count of bases not matched to a gene: 9. CDR3: CASSSAGGLGEKLFF. The CDR3 DNA follows: TGTGCCAGCAGTTCGGCAGGGGGCCTTGGTGAAAAACTGTTTTTT. The whole variable domain, remainder taken from reference TRBV25-1 and TRBJ1-4, is EADIYQTPRYLVIGTGKKITLECSQTMGHDKMYWYQQDPGMELHLIHYSYGVNSTEKGDLSSESTVSRIRTEHFPLTLESARPSHTSQYLCASSSAGGLGEKLFFGSGTQLSVL.

The V call is TRBV24-1, the J call TRBJ2-5, with D possibly matching TRBD2 (6 bases). Looked up from germline, CDR1 is KGHDR and CDR2 is SFDVKD. V lost 6 bases, J lost 2 bases, and 9 bases lay in between. The CDR3 runs 13 residues. The CDR3 region is CATSLAAQETQYF. The CDR3 DNA sequence: TGTGCCACCAGTTTAGCGGCGCAAGAGACCCAGTACTTC.

About this clonotype: A read error may account for a junction end that differs from germline. The genes are TRBV10-3 and TRBJ1-1; maybe TRBD1 (6 bases). Germline values: CDR1 ENHRY, CDR2 SYGVKD. The CDR3 contains 14 residues. The CDR3 DNA reads as TGTGCCAGCAGTTCACAGGGCGTTCACACTGAAGCTTTCTTT. Protein sequence: CASSSQGVHTEAFF.